These 14 T cell receptor beta chains share one sample of origin, sequenced in a study of blood T cells in healthy people across ages. Alongside a J-beta primer mix, a sample-barcoded 5' primer served in a second PCR lasting roughly 6 to 11 cycles. TCRdb used MiXCR to reprocess the 5' RACE reads, holding one entry per CDR3 protein. This table has approximately 960,000 distinct CDR3 sequences, 29% appearing once. This sample was shared with a second study, whose subject was T cells of mothers and their children.

The sequenced material came from blood. The origin of the receptors is a woman aged 35 to 49 in good health.

As to this clonotype: Given a much more abundant clone one base away, this may be a read error. The chain combines TRBV28 with TRBJ2-1, with 8 nucleotides matching TRBD1. CDR3 length: 14 amino acids. Germline CDR1 and CDR2: MDHEN and SYDVKM. This CDR3 is CVSSPTGVYNEQFF. The CDR3 DNA sequence: TGTGTCAGCAGTCCGACAGGGGTCTACAATGAGCAGTTCTTC.

This clonotype occurred many times. This chain uses TRBV3-1 with TRBJ2-5; D remains unclear. V was clipped by 1 base and J by 4 bases, with 4 bases between them. The CDR3 sequence is 12 residues long. Germline V CDR1 and CDR2: LGHDT, YNNKEL (reference sequence). The CDR3 region is CASSQVLETQYF. The CDR3 DNA reads as TGTGCCAGCAGCCAAGTCCTAGAGACCCAGTACTTC.

The rearrangement links TRBV4-2 to TRBJ2-5; TRBD2 matches at 7 bases. Germline loops: CDR1 LGHNA, CDR2 YNFKEQ. This CDR3 is built from 17 residues. V trimming: 0 bases; J trimming: 7 bases; junction bases outside the gene matches: 14. The CDR3 is CASSQDIGGTNIGTQYF. The CDR3, as DNA: TGTGCCAGCAGCCAAGATATTGGGGGGACTAATATAGGGACCCAGTACTTC.

Here the CDR3 DNA reads TGTGCCAGCAGCCAAGATCCGGATCAGCCCCAGCATTTT. As protein: CASSQDPDQPQHF. The chain joins TRBV4-2 to TRBJ1-5; no definite D call. The ends were cut back, 0 bases at V and 5 bases at J, with 5 bases in the middle. The CDR3 length is 13 residues. The germline V gene encodes CDR1 LGHNA and CDR2 YNFKEQ.

The rearrangement uses TRBV3-1 and TRBJ2-6, with D possibly matching TRBD1 (6 bases). CDR3 length: 17 residues. Trimming removed 8 bases from V and 0 bases from J, with 17 bases in between. Germline V gene lookup returns CDR1 LGHDT and CDR2 YNNKEL (reference sequence). CDR3 sequence: CASRLQGSLSGANVLTF. DNA of the CDR3: TGTGCCAGCCGCCTTCAGGGGTCACTCTCTGGGGCCAACGTCCTGACTTTC.

The chain couples TRBV27 to TRBJ2-7; 12 bases match TRBD1. Germline CDR1 reads MNHEY; CDR2 reads SMNVEV (reference sequence). Trimming took 3 bases from V and 7 from J; bases not matched to a gene: 13. The CDR3 covers 17 residues. Here the CDR3 DNA reads TGTGCCAGCAGTTTCCGAAACCCGGGACAGGGGGCCAATGAGCAGTACTTC. Translated, it gives CASSFRNPGQGANEQYF.

This chain joins TRBV27 and TRBJ2-7, with D tentatively TRBD2 (7 bases). CDR3 length: 16 amino acids. CDR1 MNHEY and CDR2 SMNVEV come from the germline V gene (reference sequence). V lost 4 bases and J lost 3, with 19 bases in between. The CDR3 DNA follows: TGTGCCAGCAGTTCACTCCCAGGGGAGGGGAACTACGAGCAGTACTTC. Translating it yields CASSSLPGEGNYEQYF.

This clonotype was recorded at least ten times. The chain recombines TRBV6-5 with TRBJ1-2, with 10 bases lining up with TRBD1. This CDR3 is 15 amino acids long. Germline assignment: CDR1 MNHEY and CDR2 SVGAGI. After removal of 5 bases from V and 4 bases from J, the junction contained 7 bases not matched to a gene. The CDR3 sequence is CASSRQGAGGYGYTF. In DNA, the CDR3 is TGTGCCAGCAGTAGACAGGGGGCGGGGGGCTATGGCTACACCTTC.

In its sample, this clonotype was seen a few times. The V and J genes are TRBV18 and TRBJ1-6, with a weak D call TRBD1 (5 bases). V lost 2 bases and J 12 bases, leaving 14 bases between the germline ends. The germline CDR1 and CDR2 sequences are KGHSH and LQKENI. The CDR3 spans 14 residues. CDR3 in amino acids: CASSPSAGRVPLHF. The DNA for the CDR3 is TGTGCCAGCTCACCATCGGCAGGGCGAGTACCCCTCCACTTT.

The chain is built from TRBV2 and TRBJ2-3; 14 nucleotides align to TRBD2. The length of the CDR3 is 19 residues. After removal of 1 base from V and 2 bases from J, the junction contained 8 bases not matched to a gene. Germline lookup yields CDR1 SNHLY and CDR2 FYNNEI. The CDR3 reads CASSEGWTSGGKPTDTQYF. The CDR3 DNA sequence: TGTGCCAGCAGTGAAGGTTGGACTAGCGGGGGGAAACCCACAGATACGCAGTATTTT. Filled out from reference TRBV2 and TRBJ2-3, the complete variable domain reads EPEVTQTPSHQVTQMGQEVILRCVPISNHLYFYWYRQILGQKVEFLVSFYNNEISEKSEIFDDQFSVERPDGSNFTLKIRSTKLEDSAMYFCASSEGWTSGGKPTDTQYFGPGTRLTVL.

This clonotype was observed at least ten times. This chain links TRBV19 with TRBJ2-4, with D possibly being TRBD1 (6 bases). This CDR3 is 12 amino acids long. Germline V gives CDR1 LNHDA, CDR2 SQIVND (reference sequence). With 9 bases removed from V and 5 bases from J, the gap between germline ends came to 11 bases. This chain's CDR3 is CASGDIENIQYF. CDR3 nucleotides: TGTGCCAGCGGGGACATTGAAAACATTCAGTACTTC. Drawing the rest from reference TRBV19 and TRBJ2-4, the complete variable domain is DGGITQSPKYLFRKEGQNVTLSCEQNLNHDAMYWYRQDPGQGLRLIYYSQIVNDFQKGDIAEGYSVSREKKESFPLTVTSAQKNPTAFYLCASGDIENIQYFGAGTRLSVL.

At least ten counts were recorded for this clonotype. The chain recombines TRBV18 with TRBJ2-7; D is perhaps TRBD1 (5 bases). Germline-derived CDR1 and CDR2 are KGHSH and LQKENI. This CDR3 is built from 13 residues. V dropped 4 bases and J dropped 5 bases, with 12 bases sitting between them. Here the CDR3 reads CASSQGSIDEQYF. The CDR3, as DNA: TGTGCCAGCTCACAGGGGTCCATCGACGAGCAGTACTTC.

In this sample, this clonotype turned up many times. DNA for the CDR3: TGTGCCAGCAGCTTCAGGGTTTTGTCCTACGAGCAGTACTTC. Translating gives CASSFRVLSYEQYF. V usage is TRBV5-6 and J usage is TRBJ2-7; D possibly corresponds to TRBD1 (5 bases). V shed 2 bases and J shed 1 base, with 10 bases lying between them. Germline V gene sequence: CDR1 SGHDT, CDR2 YYEEEE. The CDR3 runs 14 residues.

This clonotype was recorded at least ten times. The chain combines TRBV12-3 or TRBV12-4 with TRBJ2-1; 10 bases fit TRBD2. This CDR3 has 14 amino acids. The ends lost 6 bases at V and 7 bases at J; junction bases unmatched: 6. The CDR3 DNA sequence: TGTGCCAGCAGCTTAAGCGGGGGGGCAAATGAGCAGTTCTTC. It yields the protein CASSLSGGANEQFF.